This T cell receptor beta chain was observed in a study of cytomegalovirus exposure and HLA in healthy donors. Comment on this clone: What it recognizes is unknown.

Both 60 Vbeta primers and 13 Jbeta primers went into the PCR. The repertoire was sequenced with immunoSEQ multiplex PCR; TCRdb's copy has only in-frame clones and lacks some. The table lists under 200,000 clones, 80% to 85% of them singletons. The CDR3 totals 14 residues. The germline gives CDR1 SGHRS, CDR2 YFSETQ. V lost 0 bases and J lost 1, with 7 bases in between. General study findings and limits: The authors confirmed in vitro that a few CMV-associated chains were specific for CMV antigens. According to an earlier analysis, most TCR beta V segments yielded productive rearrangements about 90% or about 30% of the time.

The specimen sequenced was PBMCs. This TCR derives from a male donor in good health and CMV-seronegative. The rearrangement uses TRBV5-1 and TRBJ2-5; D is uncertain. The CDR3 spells CASSLDLRQETQYF. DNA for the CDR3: TGCGCCAGCAGCTTGGATCTGCGCCAAGAGACCCAGTACTTC.